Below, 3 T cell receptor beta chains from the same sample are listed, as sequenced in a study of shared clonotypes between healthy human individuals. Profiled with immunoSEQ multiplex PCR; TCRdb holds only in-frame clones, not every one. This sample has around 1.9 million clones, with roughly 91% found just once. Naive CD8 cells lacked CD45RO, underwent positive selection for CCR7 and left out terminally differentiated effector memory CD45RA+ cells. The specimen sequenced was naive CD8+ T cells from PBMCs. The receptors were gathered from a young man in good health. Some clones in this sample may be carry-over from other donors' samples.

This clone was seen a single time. The chain's CDR3 is CASSEGTGGNDEQYF. The CDR3, as DNA: TGTGCCAGCAGCGAGGGGACAGGGGGCAATGACGAGCAGTACTTC. The chain is built from TRBV9 and TRBJ2-7; TRBD1 aligns across 12 bases. The germline CDR1 and CDR2 sequences are SGDLS and YYNGEE. J lost 5 bases, V lost 3 bases, and 6 bases had no gene match. The CDR3 extends over 15 amino acids. The whole variable domain, filled in from reference TRBV9 and TRBJ2-7, reads DSGVTQTPKHLITATGQRVTLRCSPRSGDLSVYWYQQSLDQGLQFLIQYYNGEERAKGNILERFSAQQFPDLHSELNLSSLELGDSALYFCASSEGTGGNDEQYFGPGTRLTVT.

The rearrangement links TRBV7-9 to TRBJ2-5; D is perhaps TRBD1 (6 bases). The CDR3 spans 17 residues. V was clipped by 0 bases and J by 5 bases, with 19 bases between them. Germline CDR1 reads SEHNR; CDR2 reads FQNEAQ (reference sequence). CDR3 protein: CASSLALILAGVETQYF. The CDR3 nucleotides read TGTGCCAGCAGCTTAGCGCTAATTTTGGCAGGGGTGGAGACCCAGTACTTC.

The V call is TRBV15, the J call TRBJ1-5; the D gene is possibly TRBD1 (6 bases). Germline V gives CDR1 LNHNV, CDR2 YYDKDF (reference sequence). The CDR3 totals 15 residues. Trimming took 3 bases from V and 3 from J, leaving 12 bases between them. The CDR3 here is CATSRRQADNQPQHF. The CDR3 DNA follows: TGTGCCACCAGCAGGAGACAGGCTGACAATCAGCCCCAGCATTTT. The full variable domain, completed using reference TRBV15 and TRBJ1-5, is DAMVIQNPRYQVTQFGKPVTLSCSQTLNHNVMYWYQQKSSQAPKLLFHYYDKDFNNEADTPDNFQSRRPNTSFCFLDIRSPGLGDTAMYLCATSRRQADNQPQHFGDGTRLSIL.